These 29 T cell receptor beta chains were all obtained from the same sample, sequenced in a study of T-cell reconstitution after alpha-beta-depleted transplantation in children. Construction of the TCRbeta library involved unique molecular identifiers. TCRdb recomputed calls from the PCR reads with MiXCR, one row per CDR3 protein. The sample lists around 340,000 distinct CDR3 sequences, more than 10% occurring once. Source: PBMCs, taken from the stem cell graft. The receptors stem from a human donor who donated a stem cell graft to a child with Fanconi anemia.

At least ten counts were recorded for this clonotype. V usage is TRBV29-1 and J usage is TRBJ2-1; TRBD2 might be the D (5 bases). Trimming took 6 bases from V and 4 from J, leaving 13 bases between them. This CDR3 is built from 13 residues. CDR1 is SQVTM and CDR2 is ANQGSEA in the germline V gene. The chain's CDR3 is CSVAVLAYNEQFF. In DNA form, the CDR3 reads TGCAGCGTCGCGGTCCTAGCATACAATGAGCAGTTCTTC.

The chain carries TRBV7-2 and TRBJ1-1; D gene uncertain. Germline V gives CDR1 SGHTA, CDR2 FQGNSA. The V end was cut by 5 bases, the J end by 3 bases, with 13 bases between. The CDR3 spans 14 residues. The CDR3 bases are TGTGCCAGCAGCCAATGGGATGAGGACACTGAAGCTTTCTTT. Its protein product is CASSQWDEDTEAFF.

This clonotype was found many times. The chain joins TRBV7-3 to TRBJ2-2; 9 nucleotides align to TRBD2. Looked up from germline, CDR1 is SGHTA and CDR2 is FQGTGA. The CDR3 is made up of 15 amino acids. After removal of 2 bases from V and 4 bases from J, the junction contained 2 bases not matched to a gene. The CDR3 protein is CASSLPLAGTGELFF. The CDR3, as DNA: TGTGCCAGCAGCTTACCACTAGCGGGCACCGGGGAGCTGTTTTTT.

J is TRBJ2-1 and V is TRBV20-1; the D gene could be TRBD1 or TRBD2 (6 bases each). The CDR3 is 17 amino acids. V shed 1 base and J shed 1 base, with 17 bases lying between them. Germline V lookup: CDR1 DFQATT, CDR2 SNEGSKA (reference sequence). CDR3: CSARGSGGQPSYNEQFF. CDR3 sequence (DNA): TGCAGTGCTAGAGGATCCGGGGGCCAACCGTCCTACAATGAGCAGTTCTTC.

Many counts were recorded for this clonotype. The chain carries TRBV29-1 and TRBJ1-3, with D unresolved. This CDR3 spans 11 amino acids. The germline V gene encodes CDR1 SQVTM and CDR2 ANQGSEA. V was clipped by 6 bases and J by 0 bases, with 3 bases between them. CDR3 in DNA: TGCAGCGTGAGCTCTGGAAACACCATATATTTT. Translation: CSVSSGNTIYF.

This clonotype was seen only a few times. The V gene is TRBV30, the J gene TRBJ2-3; 7 bases agree with TRBD1. This CDR3 has 13 residues. Germline CDR1 is GTSNPN and CDR2 is SVGIG (reference sequence). V was pared by 7 bases and J by 4 bases, with 8 bases of the junction left unmatched. The CDR3 DNA follows: TGTGCCTTGGGGCAGGGGGTCTCAGATACGCAGTATTTT. It codes for CALGQGVSDTQYF.

This clonotype was recorded many times. The V gene is TRBV20-1, the J gene TRBJ2-2, with a weak D call TRBD2 (6 bases). Trimming removed 2 bases at V and 6 bases at J, with 10 bases between. This CDR3 has 13 amino acids. Per the germline V gene, CDR1 is DFQATT and CDR2 is SNEGSKA (reference sequence). This CDR3 reads CSARQGGAGELFF. The CDR3, as DNA: TGCAGTGCTAGACAGGGCGGGGCCGGGGAGCTGTTTTTT.

This clonotype was found a few times. This rearrangement joins TRBV5-1 to TRBJ1-1; possible D gene TRBD1, 6 bases. Looked up from germline, CDR1 is SGHRS and CDR2 is YFSETQ. There are 14 residues in the CDR3. V lost 3 bases and J lost 3, with 12 bases in between. The CDR3: CASSYLRGDTEAFF. The CDR3 DNA reads TGCGCCAGCAGCTATCTCAGGGGAGACACTGAAGCTTTCTTT.

Ten or more counts support this clonotype. V and J are TRBV12-3 or TRBV12-4 and TRBJ2-5; TRBD2 matches 7 bases. The CDR3 loop spans 15 amino acids. V shed 3 bases and J 2 bases; nucleotides not matched to a gene: 6. The CDR3 DNA reads as TGTGCCAGCAGTTTGACTAGCCCGCGACAAGAGACCCAGTACTTC. This encodes CASSLTSPRQETQYF.

This clonotype occurred many times. The chain is built from TRBV10-3 and TRBJ1-1; possibly TRBD1 for D (6 bases). V lost 9 bases, J lost 4 bases, and 18 bases lay in between. The CDR3 loop spans 14 amino acids. CDR1 is ENHRY, CDR2 SYGVKD, per germline. This chain's CDR3 is CAIGPRGGGTEAFF. The CDR3 DNA sequence: TGTGCCATTGGGCCCAGGGGAGGGGGCACTGAAGCTTTCTTT.

The table lists this clonotype with many counts. This chain uses TRBV29-1 with TRBJ2-1; TRBD2 matches 14 bases. Germline CDR1 SQVTM, CDR2 ANQGSEA. The CDR3 covers 15 residues. J was trimmed by 1 base and V by 6 bases; bases with no gene match: 2. The CDR3 sequence: CSVGLAGGSYNEQFF. As DNA, the CDR3 is TGCAGCGTAGGACTAGCGGGGGGTTCCTACAATGAGCAGTTCTTC.

The sample holds many counts of this clonotype. The rearrangement uses TRBV7-2 and TRBJ1-1; D gene uncertain. CDR1 and CDR2 (germline): SGHTA, FQGNSA. V was shortened by 4 bases and J by 10 bases, with 16 bases between the two germline ends. This CDR3 is built from 13 residues. The CDR3 bases are TGTGCCAGCAGCTATACACCCCGGACGGGAGCTTTCTTT. Protein product: CASSYTPRTGAFF.

This clonotype appeared many times. The chain uses TRBV5-5 and TRBJ2-1; weak D call: TRBD1 (6 bases). The CDR3 is made up of 15 amino acids. The ends were cut back, 2 bases at V and 13 bases at J, with 22 bases in the middle. CDR1 SGHKS and CDR2 YYEKEE come from the germline V gene (reference sequence). The CDR3 spells CASSLGGQEIEGQFF. The CDR3 region has the DNA TGTGCCAGCAGCTTAGGGGGACAAGAGATAGAAGGCCAGTTCTTC.

This clonotype occurred a few times. The CDR3 region is CASSDRLHYEQYV. CDR3 nucleotide sequence: TGTGCCAGCAGTGACAGGTTACACTACGAGCAGTACGTC. This sequence joins TRBV2 and TRBJ2-7, with D unresolved. Trimming cost V 3 bases and J 3 bases, with 9 bases left between them. The CDR3 sequence is 13 residues long. Germline lookup yields CDR1 SNHLY and CDR2 FYNNEI.

This clonotype was seen a few times. This chain uses TRBV10-2 with TRBJ2-1; 15 nucleotides line up with TRBD2. V dropped 10 bases and J dropped 4; count of bases not matched to a gene: 5. The CDR3 spans 15 residues. Germline V gene lookup returns CDR1 WSHSY and CDR2 SAAADI. The CDR3 reads CATGLAGGLYNEQFF. The CDR3 DNA is TGCGCCACGGGACTAGCGGGGGGCCTTTACAATGAGCAGTTCTTC.

This clonotype was counted between two and nine times. In DNA form, the CDR3 reads TGTGCCAGCAGGGACGGGACAACGAACACTGAAGCTTTCTTT. Its protein is CASRDGTTNTEAFF. V and J are TRBV6-1 and TRBJ1-1, with D possibly matching TRBD1 (6 bases). Germline assignment: CDR1 MNHNS and CDR2 SASEGT. V was trimmed by 6 bases and J by 1 base, leaving 12 bases between them. The CDR3 has 14 residues.

In this sample, this clonotype turned up a few times. The V call is TRBV7-9, the J call TRBJ1-2; 9 bases are a match to TRBD1. The CDR3 is made up of 12 amino acids. Unmatched junction bases numbered 1, after V lost 4 bases and J lost 7 bases. Germline CDR1 reads SEHNR; CDR2 reads FQNEAQ (reference sequence). The CDR3 DNA follows: TGTGCCAGCAGCTCGGGACAGGGTGGCTACACCTTC. Translating it yields CASSSGQGGYTF.

Only a few counts were recorded for this clonotype. J is TRBJ2-2 and V is TRBV12-5; 7 nucleotides agree with TRBD2. This CDR3 contains 14 residues. Germline V lookup: CDR1 LGHNT, CDR2 FRNRAP. Trimming took 7 bases from V and 6 from J; bases not matched to a gene: 8. The CDR3 DNA is TGTGCTAGTGTAAAAGGCGGGGGAGCCGGGGAGCTGTTTTTT. Its translation is CASVKGGGAGELFF.

This clonotype has ten or more counts. This clone may be a read error of a much larger clone one base away. V usage is TRBV12-3 or TRBV12-4 and J usage is TRBJ2-2, with D unclear. The V end was cut by 2 bases, the J end by 7 bases, with 2 bases between. This CDR3 contains 11 residues. Here the CDR3 reads CASSLLGELFF. The CDR3 region has the DNA TGTGCCAGCAGTTTACTCGGGGAGCTGTTTTTT.

The chain links TRBV11-2 to TRBJ1-3, with D uncertain. V was shortened by 2 bases and J by 4 bases, with 12 bases between the two germline ends. There are 15 residues in the CDR3. Germline V gene lookup returns CDR1 SGHAT and CDR2 FQNNGV. The CDR3 reads CASSLTAGGGNTIYF. CDR3 DNA: TGTGCCAGCAGCTTAACAGCGGGTGGCGGAAACACCATATATTTT.

This clonotype was seen ten or more times. The rearrangement uses TRBV29-1 and TRBJ1-2; TRBD1 agrees at 7 bases. CDR1 is SQVTM, CDR2 ANQGSEA, per germline. The trim removed 3 bases at V and 1 base at J, leaving 2 bases unmatched. CDR3 length: 13 amino acids. The CDR3 DNA reads as TGCAGCGTTGAGGGACAGTATAACTATGGCTACACCTTC. It is translated as CSVEGQYNYGYTF.

The rearrangement uses TRBV27 and TRBJ2-7; 7 positions match TRBD2. V trimming: 10 bases; J trimming: 1 base; junction bases outside the gene matches: 10. Per germline, CDR1 MNHEY and CDR2 SMNVEV (reference sequence). CDR3 length: 14 amino acids. DNA of the CDR3: TGTGCCACCCCCGGGGGGAACCTTTCCTACGAGCAGTACTTC. Amino acids: CATPGGNLSYEQYF.

The chain joins TRBV20-1 to TRBJ1-1; D may be TRBD1 (6 bases). The CDR3 loop spans 11 amino acids. CDR1 and CDR2 from the germline V gene are DFQATT and SNEGSKA (reference sequence). Trimming cost V 4 bases and J 8 bases, with 11 bases left between them. DNA of the CDR3: TGCAGTGCTACCCGGACAGCCGAAGCTTTCTTT. This codes for CSATRTAEAFF.

This clonotype was seen many times. The chain combines TRBV5-1 with TRBJ2-3, with D unresolved. The V end lost 4 bases, the J end lost 1 base, and 13 bases lay between the germline ends. The CDR3 is 15 residues long. The germline CDR1 and CDR2 sequences are SGHRS and YFSETQ. This CDR3 is CASSQNPAGTDTQYF. CDR3 sequence (DNA): TGCGCCAGCAGCCAGAACCCCGCAGGCACAGATACGCAGTATTTT.

This chain uses TRBV7-2 with TRBJ2-2; 7 bases map to TRBD1. V shed 4 bases, J shed 0 bases, and the junction held 14 bases outside the gene matches. The CDR3 runs to 19 residues. CDR1 is SGHTA and CDR2 is FQGNSA in the germline V gene. The DNA of the CDR3 is TGTGCCAGCAGCTCGCAGGGGGAATGGGCTACCGCGAACACCGGGGAGCTGTTTTTT. This translates into CASSSQGEWATANTGELFF.

The rearrangement links TRBV5-6 to TRBJ1-2, with no clear D. Germline V gene data show CDR1 as SGHDT and CDR2 as YYEEEE. Deletions cut 7 bases from V and 1 base from J, with 14 bases between. CDR3 length equals 14 residues. The CDR3 reads CASGPGRDNYGYTF. CDR3 DNA: TGTGCCAGCGGACCGGGAAGAGATAACTATGGCTACACCTTC.

J is TRBJ2-1 and V is TRBV5-5; D may match TRBD1 or TRBD2 (6 bases each). This CDR3 comprises 14 residues. Germline V gene lookup returns CDR1 SGHKS and CDR2 YYEKEE (reference sequence). The ends were cut back, 1 base at V and 10 bases at J, with 15 bases in the middle. In nucleotides, the CDR3 is TGTGCCAGCAGCTTGTTAACGGGGGCCGGAGAGCAGTTCTTC. Encoded protein: CASSLLTGAGEQFF.

This clonotype has just a few counts. The chain uses TRBV20-1 and TRBJ2-7; D unresolved. From germline, CDR1 is DFQATT and CDR2 SNEGSKA (reference sequence). V dropped 0 bases and J dropped 0 bases, with 12 bases sitting between them. There are 15 residues in the CDR3. The CDR3 DNA is TGCAGTGCTAGAGATCTTTCGGTAAGCTCCTACGAGCAGTACTTC. It specifies CSARDLSVSSYEQYF.

There are a few counts of this clonotype. The chain is built from TRBV27 and TRBJ1-5; D might be TRBD1 (5 bases). From germline, CDR1 is MNHEY and CDR2 SMNVEV (reference sequence). The CDR3 is made up of 17 amino acids. V gave up 8 bases and J gave up 0 bases, with 20 bases separating them. The CDR3: CASSSSSWGGSNQPQHF. The DNA of the CDR3 is TGTGCCAGCTCATCCTCATCCTGGGGGGGTAGCAATCAGCCCCAGCATTTT.